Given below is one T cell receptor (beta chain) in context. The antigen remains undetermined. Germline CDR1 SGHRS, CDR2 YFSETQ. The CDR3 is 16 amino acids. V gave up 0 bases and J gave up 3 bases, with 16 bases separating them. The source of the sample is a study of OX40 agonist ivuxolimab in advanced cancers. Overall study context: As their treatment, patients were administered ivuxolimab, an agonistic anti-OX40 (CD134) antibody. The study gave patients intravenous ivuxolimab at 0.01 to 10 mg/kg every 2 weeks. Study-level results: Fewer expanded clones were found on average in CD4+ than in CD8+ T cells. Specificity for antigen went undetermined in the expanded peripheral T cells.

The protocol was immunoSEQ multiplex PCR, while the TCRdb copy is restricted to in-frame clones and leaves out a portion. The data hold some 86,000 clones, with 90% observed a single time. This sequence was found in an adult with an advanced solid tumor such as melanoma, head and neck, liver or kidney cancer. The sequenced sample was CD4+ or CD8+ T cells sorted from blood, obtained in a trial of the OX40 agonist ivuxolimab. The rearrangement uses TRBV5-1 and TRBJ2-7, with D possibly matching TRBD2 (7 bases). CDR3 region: CASSLDAAGHNYEQYF. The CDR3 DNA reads TGCGCCAGCAGCTTGGATGCAGCGGGACATAACTACGAGCAGTACTTC.